Sequencing of this TCR beta chain was carried out in a study of cytotoxic CD8 clonotypes in ibrutinib-treated CLL. Whole-study context: Responses: some 25 partial, 2 complete; after median roughly 63 months, approximately 15 stayed remitted, approximately twelve progressed.

Study-wide points: Researchers report that baseline clonality outpaced age-matched healthy donors and tracked circulating CD8+ T-cell counts. Higher clonality was seen at ibrutinib response and a return toward baseline at progression. Treatment saw public clonotypes, which were uncommon, either contract or stay stable.

Profiled with immunoSEQ multiplex PCR; TCRdb holds only in-frame clones, not every one. The table shows 130,000 or so clones, with around 77% occurring only once. This clone was counted once. Its target is unknown. The CDR3 is 14 amino acids. Trimming left V 5 bases short and J 3 bases short, with 11 bases between. Germline V gene data show CDR1 as SEHNR and CDR2 as FQNEAQ (reference sequence). The starting material was PBMCs, obtained after 12 months of ibrutinib treatment. The source of this sequence is a human donor with chronic lymphocytic leukemia. The chain joins TRBV7-9 to TRBJ1-5, with D maybe TRBD1 (6 bases). The DNA of the CDR3 is TGTGCCAGCAGCCCACAGGGACCCAATCAGCCCCAGCATTTT. It specifies CASSPQGPNQPQHF.